The 30 T cell receptor beta chains reported below all come from one sample, sequenced in a study of response to subunit inactivated influenza vaccine (dated by TCRdb to 2017 to 2018). The library was obtained by RT-PCR. Sequencing relied on an Illumina HiSeq 2500. Through fastp at Q25 and MiXCR, TCRdb rebuilt clones from the public reads, retaining in-frame beta chains. Merged by CDR3 protein, the rows form single entries marked with the most common genes and DNA. This sample has 550,000 to 800,000 distinct CDR3 sequences in its table, and roughly 14% of those were observed once. The top ten constitute 11% of the sample. The sequencing used PBMCs from blood, collected less than 13 days after vaccination. These TCRs come from a man aged 50 to 60 who received an inactivated influenza vaccine. Donor details come from another sample of the same person, matched by shared clones.

This clonotype was recorded a few times. The chain combines TRBV12-3 or TRBV12-4 with TRBJ1-2; TRBD1 aligns across 8 bases. Trimming at V came to 4 bases and at J to 4 bases, leaving 2 bases not matched to a gene. This CDR3 is 13 amino acids long. The CDR3 DNA sequence: TGTGCCAGCAGTTATACAGGGGGCTATGGCTACACCTTC. Encoded protein: CASSYTGGYGYTF.

There are a few counts of this clonotype. The chain links TRBV7-2 to TRBJ2-7, with 10 bases fitting TRBD2. The V and J ends lost 5 bases and 2 bases, in that order; junction bases with no gene match: 6. The CDR3 loop spans 15 amino acids. The germline gives CDR1 SGHTA, CDR2 FQGNSA. Here the CDR3 DNA reads TGTGCCAGCAGCACGGGACTAGCGCAAGCCTACGAGCAGTACTTC. As protein: CASSTGLAQAYEQYF. The full variable domain, rest sourced from reference TRBV7-2 and TRBJ2-7, is GAGVSQSPSNKVTEKGKDVELRCDPISGHTALYWYRQSLGQGLEFLIYFQGNSAPDKSGLPSDRFSAERTGGSVSTLTIQRTQQEDSAVYLCASSTGLAQAYEQYFGPGTRLTVT.

In this sample, this clonotype turned up a few times. The rearrangement joins TRBV4-3 to TRBJ2-7, with D uncertain. CDR1 and CDR2 (germline): LGHNA, YSLEER. This CDR3 spans 16 amino acids. V shed 0 bases and J shed 0 bases, with 12 bases lying between them. This chain's CDR3 is CASSQEAFIDSYEQYF. CDR3 DNA sequence: TGCGCCAGCAGCCAAGAGGCGTTTATAGACTCCTACGAGCAGTACTTC.

This clonotype occurred many times. The chain uses TRBV10-3 and TRBJ2-7; D not resolved. Germline V gene sequence: CDR1 ENHRY, CDR2 SYGVKD. V was cut by 3 bases and J by 0 bases, with 9 bases left in between. This CDR3 region has 14 residues. The CDR3 loop is CAISDGWISYEQYF. DNA of the CDR3: TGTGCCATCAGTGACGGGTGGATCTCCTACGAGCAGTACTTC.

The chain employs TRBV7-8 and TRBJ1-1; D is unclear. CDR3 length equals 15 residues. CDR1 is SGHVS, CDR2 FQNEAQ, per germline. V lost 5 bases, J lost 0 bases, and 13 bases lay in between. The CDR3 DNA reads TGTGCCAGCAGCCCCCTCGGGTACTTGAACACTGAAGCTTTCTTT. Amino acid sequence: CASSPLGYLNTEAFF.

In this sample, this clonotype turned up a few times. The genes are TRBV20-1 and TRBJ2-2; weak D call: TRBD2 (5 bases). Germline loops: CDR1 DFQATT, CDR2 SNEGSKA (reference sequence). Trimming pared 5 bases from V and 1 base from J, leaving 14 bases between. This CDR3 has 15 residues. The CDR3 nucleotides are TGCAGTGCTGAGGTGCGGGTCCTGAACACCGGGGAGCTGTTTTTT. This sequence encodes CSAEVRVLNTGELFF.

The chain couples TRBV6-5 to TRBJ1-2, with D possibly being TRBD1 (5 bases). The V end was cut by 6 bases, the J end by 8 bases, with 13 bases between. The germline V gene encodes CDR1 MNHEY and CDR2 SVGAGI. This CDR3 spans 12 amino acids. This CDR3 is CASSMKGLGYTF. The CDR3 DNA sequence: TGTGCCAGCAGCATGAAGGGGTTGGGCTACACCTTC.

This clonotype was detected a few times. The chain combines TRBV7-2 with TRBJ2-1; TRBD2 aligns across 7 bases. J lost 4 bases, V lost 5 bases, and 11 bases had no gene match. Germline V gene data show CDR1 as SGHTA and CDR2 as FQGNSA. The CDR3 length is 16 residues. DNA for the CDR3: TGTGCCAGCAGCCCCAGCATTACTAGCGCTTACAATGAGCAGTTCTTC. Its protein is CASSPSITSAYNEQFF.

This clonotype was observed a handful of times. This chain links TRBV5-1 with TRBJ2-1; 11 nucleotides match TRBD2. The CDR3 extends over 17 amino acids. The junction had 12 bases not matched to a gene; V was cut back by 6 bases and J by 4 bases. Germline CDR1 is SGHRS and CDR2 is YFSETQ. Here the CDR3 DNA reads TGCGCCAGCAAAAACCCCCTGATAGCGGGGGGGTACAATGAGCAGTTCTTC. Translated: CASKNPLIAGGYNEQFF. Complete variable domain (other parts from reference TRBV5-1 and TRBJ2-1): KAGVTQTPRYLIKTRGQQVTLSCSPISGHRSVSWYQQTPGQGLQFLFEYFSETQRNKGNFPGRFSGRQFSNSRSEMNVSTLELGDSALYLCASKNPLIAGGYNEQFFGPGTRLTVL.

This chain links TRBV4-1 with TRBJ2-7; tentative D call: TRBD1 (5 bases). V lost 4 bases and J 3 bases, leaving 10 bases between the germline ends. CDR3 length: 13 amino acids. CDR1 MGHRA and CDR2 YSYEKL come from the germline V gene. DNA of the CDR3: TGCGCCAGCAGCCCATGGACACGCTACGAGCAGTACTTC. As protein: CASSPWTRYEQYF.

The chain combines TRBV19 with TRBJ2-1, with 8 bases aligning to TRBD2. Germline loops: CDR1 LNHDA, CDR2 SQIVND (reference sequence). The ends lost 5 bases at V and 0 bases at J; junction bases unmatched: 9. The CDR3 totals 17 residues. The CDR3 nucleotides are TGTGCCAGTAGTCCCCCCAGCGGGAGTACCTCCTACAATGAGCAGTTCTTC. Residues: CASSPPSGSTSYNEQFF.

This clonotype was seen at least ten times. The chain combines TRBV21-1 with TRBJ2-1; TRBD2, as called in the table, went unchecked against the DNA. TRBV21-1 is reported as a pseudogene. The CDR3 spans 18 residues. CDR3 region: CASSKRGETSGKIDEQFF. The CDR3 DNA follows: TGTGCCAGCAGCAAAAGGGGAGAGACTAGCGGGAAAATCGATGAGCAGTTCTTC.

This rearrangement joins TRBV6-2 or TRBV6-3 to TRBJ1-5; TRBD1 matches 9 bases. Germline V gene sequence: CDR1 MNHEY, CDR2 SVGEGT. This CDR3 is built from 15 residues. The V segment lost 2 bases and the J segment 7 bases; nucleotides outside the gene matches: 6. The chain's CDR3 is CASSYGTGSTQPQHF. In DNA form, the CDR3 reads TGTGCCAGCAGTTACGGGACAGGGAGTACCCAGCCCCAGCATTTT.

The V call is TRBV7-2, the J call TRBJ1-3; 7 nucleotides match TRBD1. The CDR3 is 12 amino acids. CDR1 SGHTA and CDR2 FQGNSA come from the germline V gene. The junction had 7 bases not matched to a gene; V was cut back by 3 bases and J by 14 bases. CDR3 sequence: CASSLDDRVLYF. CDR3 DNA sequence: TGTGCCAGCAGCTTGGACGACAGGGTACTATATTTT. Complete variable domain (other parts from reference TRBV7-2 and TRBJ1-3): GAGVSQSPSNKVTEKGKDVELRCDPISGHTALYWYRQSLGQGLEFLIYFQGNSAPDKSGLPSDRFSAERTGGSVSTLTIQRTQQEDSAVYLCASSLDDRVLYFGEGSWLTVV.

The chain recombines TRBV5-1 with TRBJ2-7; 8 bases align to TRBD1. The V segment lost 4 bases and the J segment 6 bases; nucleotides outside the gene matches: 9. The CDR3 is made up of 14 amino acids. Per the germline V gene, CDR1 is SGHRS and CDR2 is YFSETQ. This chain's CDR3 is CASSMDREFSEQYF. In DNA form, the CDR3 reads TGCGCCAGCAGCATGGACAGGGAATTTAGCGAGCAGTACTTC.

This clonotype was seen only a few times. V gene TRBV15 combines with J gene TRBJ2-5; D not certain. The germline V gene encodes CDR1 LNHNV and CDR2 YYDKDF (reference sequence). V shed 3 bases and J shed 0 bases, with 23 bases lying between them. There are 19 residues in the CDR3. CDR3 loop: CATSSDVTTSESHQETQYF. In DNA, the CDR3 is TGTGCCACCAGCAGCGATGTGACAACCTCGGAGTCTCACCAAGAGACCCAGTACTTC.

The rearrangement uses TRBV20-1 and TRBJ2-3; 12 nucleotides match TRBD2. The junction had 6 bases not matched to a gene; V was cut back by 3 bases and J by 2 bases. Germline values: CDR1 DFQATT, CDR2 SNEGSKA (reference sequence). The CDR3 spans 16 residues. The CDR3 DNA follows: TGCAGTGCTAGGAGACTAGCGGGAGTGTTCACAGATACGCAGTATTTT. Translating gives CSARRLAGVFTDTQYF.

This clonotype was recorded many times. Here the CDR3 DNA reads TGTGCCAGCAGCGCGGGACAGGGGGCCTATGGCTACACCTTC. This codes for CASSAGQGAYGYTF. The rearrangement uses TRBV7-9 and TRBJ1-2; 12 bases are a match to TRBD1. The CDR3 contains 14 residues. V shed 5 bases and J 4 bases; nucleotides not matched to a gene: 2. Germline V CDR1 and CDR2: SEHNR, FQNEAQ (reference sequence).

This clonotype was detected only a few times. This chain joins TRBV7-6 and TRBJ2-2; D perhaps matches TRBD2 (6 bases). This CDR3 comprises 16 residues. V was pared by 5 bases and J by 6 bases, with 19 bases between. Looked up from germline, CDR1 is SGHVS and CDR2 is FNYEAQ. The CDR3 region is CASSPVWGRSPGELFF. CDR3 nucleotide sequence: TGTGCCAGCAGCCCGGTTTGGGGGAGGAGTCCCGGGGAGCTGTTTTTT.

There are a few counts of this clonotype. The DNA of the CDR3 is TGTGCCAGCAGCCAATCAGGCACGAACACTGAAGCTTTCTTT. Protein sequence: CASSQSGTNTEAFF. This chain links TRBV6-1 with TRBJ1-1; the D is unclear. Trimming removed 6 bases at V and 1 base at J, with 12 bases between. Germline V CDR1 and CDR2: MNHNS, SASEGT. This CDR3 contains 14 residues.

The chain joins TRBV6-1 to TRBJ2-1, with 9 nucleotides matching TRBD1. The CDR3 is 15 residues long. V shed 6 bases and J 9 bases; nucleotides not matched to a gene: 12. Germline CDR1 is MNHNS and CDR2 is SASEGT. CDR3 in DNA: TGTGCCAGCAGCCGCAACGACAGGGGGATCAGTGAGCAGTTCTTC. It yields the protein CASSRNDRGISEQFF.

This clonotype was counted between two and nine times. The chain uses TRBV27 and TRBJ1-4; D remains ambiguous. This CDR3 has 15 residues. V gave up 5 bases and J gave up 0 bases, with 10 bases separating them. Germline CDR1 reads MNHEY; CDR2 reads SMNVEV (reference sequence). The chain's CDR3 is CASSGAGATNEKLFF. DNA for the CDR3: TGTGCCAGCAGTGGCGCGGGCGCAACTAATGAAAAACTGTTTTTT.

In this sample, this clonotype turned up once. A junction boundary mismatches the germline segment, possibly from a read error. The V and J genes are TRBV6-1 and TRBJ1-5, with D tentatively TRBD1 (5 bases). Germline CDR1 reads MNHNS; CDR2 reads SASEGT. CDR3 length: 17 residues. This chain's CDR3 is CASSVPWGRDSNQHQHF. The DNA for the CDR3 is TGTGCCAGCAGCGTCCCATGGGGCAGGGATAGCAATCAGCACCAGCATTTT.

This clonotype has at least ten counts. The chain combines TRBV21-1 with TRBJ2-7; the table names TRBD1, a call not compared with the DNA. TRBV21-1 is deemed a pseudogene. This CDR3 region has 14 residues. The chain's CDR3 is CASSVRTGLYEQYF. The CDR3, as DNA: TGTGCCAGCAGCGTACGGACAGGGCTTTACGAGCAGTACTTC.

The chain has TRBV20-1 and TRBJ1-6; tentative D call: TRBD1 (5 bases). The CDR3 spans 16 residues. Trimming took off 2 bases at V and 8 bases at J, with 19 bases between the two ends. Germline-derived CDR1 and CDR2 are DFQATT and SNEGSKA (reference sequence). The CDR3 loop is CSARNPGEGKDSPLHF. CDR3 nucleotide sequence: TGCAGTGCTAGAAACCCGGGGGAGGGAAAGGATTCACCCCTCCACTTT.

This clonotype was observed a handful of times. The chain couples TRBV27 to TRBJ1-1; D is unclear. This CDR3 is 13 amino acids long. The V gene lost 0 bases and the J gene lost 3 bases, with 5 bases spanning the gap. Germline V lookup: CDR1 MNHEY, CDR2 SMNVEV (reference sequence). In DNA form, the CDR3 reads TGTGCCAGCAGTTTATCAGGATACACTGAAGCTTTCTTT. Its translation: CASSLSGYTEAFF.

In its sample, this clonotype was seen a few times. The chain carries TRBV18 and TRBJ1-2, with TRBD1 matching 10 bases. Trimming took 0 bases from V and 4 from J; bases not matched to a gene: 2. Germline assignment: CDR1 KGHSH and CDR2 LQKENI. This CDR3 region has 15 residues. The DNA of the CDR3 is TGTGCCAGCTCACCACCGCGGACAGGGGGCTATGGCTACACCTTC. As protein: CASSPPRTGGYGYTF.

This clonotype was detected only a few times. The genes are TRBV30 and TRBJ2-1; D gene ambiguous. Germline V gene data show CDR1 as GTSNPN and CDR2 as SVGIG (reference sequence). The CDR3 extends over 13 amino acids. The V and J ends lost 0 bases and 5 bases respectively, with 8 bases between them. CDR3 sequence: CAWSVLQNNEQFF. The DNA of the CDR3 is TGTGCCTGGAGTGTCTTGCAGAACAATGAGCAGTTCTTC.

In its sample, this clonotype was seen many times. The rearrangement links TRBV29-1 to TRBJ2-1; 10 nucleotides match TRBD2. The CDR3 is 14 amino acids. Germline V gives CDR1 SQVTM, CDR2 ANQGSEA. Trimming took 3 bases from V and 2 from J; bases not matched to a gene: 1. The CDR3 nucleotides read TGCAGCGTTGAGCTAGCGGGAGCCTACAATGAGCAGTTCTTC. It is translated as CSVELAGAYNEQFF.

In DNA form, the CDR3 reads TGTGCCAGCCTGGACCCAAAGGGAGGGAACTATGGCTACACCTTC. Its protein is CASLDPKGGNYGYTF. The chain carries TRBV2 and TRBJ1-2; D is unclear. This CDR3 has 15 amino acids. Trimming shortened V by 8 bases and J by 2 bases, and 18 bases separated the two germline ends. Germline loops: CDR1 SNHLY, CDR2 FYNNEI. Filled out from reference TRBV2 and TRBJ1-2, the complete variable domain reads EPEVTQTPSHQVTQMGQEVILRCVPISNHLYFYWYRQILGQKVEFLVSFYNNEISEKSEIFDDQFSVERPDGSNFTLKIRSTKLEDSAMYFCASLDPKGGNYGYTFGSGTRLTVV.